Listed below are T cell receptor beta chains from one sample, sequenced in a study of control samples from healthy donors and cancer patients. Only in-frame clones appear in the TCRdb table, and some are missing; sequencing was by immunoSEQ multiplex PCR. Among over 150,000 clones listed, roughly 92% were seen once. The sequenced material came from blood. These receptors were collected from a woman in her late teens or twenties in good health. Both conserved end residues are part of each CDR3. The order of the fields is V gene, D gene, clone size, J gene, CDR3 length, CDR3 protein, CDR3 DNA. A D gene is named only where the DNA matches it firmly. Clone size is given for some rows only: seen once, a few or many times, or a class if the clone is expanded.

TRBV7-8	-	-	TRBJ2-3	16	CASSPSRSLSTDTQYF	TGTGCCAGCAGCCCTTCCAGGTCTTTGAGCACAGATACGCAGTATTTT
TRBV7-2	-	-	TRBJ2-7	13	CASSLVVSREQYF	TGTGCCAGCAGCTTAGTAGTGAGCCGCGAGCAGTACTTC
TRBV12-3/TRBV12-4	-	-	TRBJ1-2	13	CASSGGNYYGYTF	TGTGCCAGCAGCGGAGGCAACTACTATGGCTACACCTTC
TRBV6-6	-	-	TRBJ1-1	12	CASSYSGEEAFF	TGTGCCAGCAGTTACTCGGGAGAAGAAGCTTTCTTT
TRBV10-2	-	-	TRBJ2-5	13	CASSEAPALTQYF	TGCGCCAGCAGTGAAGCTCCGGCGCTGACCCAGTACTTC
TRBV7-2	TRBD2	-	TRBJ2-2	16	CASSRTSGPNTGELFF	TGTGCCAGCAGTAGGACTAGCGGGCCCAACACCGGGGAGCTGTTTTTT
TRBV4-1	TRBD1	-	TRBJ1-5	17	CASSQYPAGGGNQPQHF	TGCGCCAGCAGCCAATATCCTGCAGGGGGCGGCAATCAGCCCCAGCATTTT
TRBV18	-	once	TRBJ1-1	15	CASSPFYGISTEAFF	TGTGCCAGCTCACCATTTTATGGAATCAGCACTGAAGCTTTCTTT
TRBV4-1	-	-	TRBJ1-1	14	CASSQVIGVDEAFF	TGCGCCAGCAGCCAAGTGATAGGGGTAGATGAAGCTTTCTTT
TRBV11-3	-	-	TRBJ1-1	12	CASSFINTEAFF	TGTGCCAGCAGCTTTATTAACACTGAAGCTTTCTTT
TRBV19	TRBD1	once	TRBJ1-1	13	CASRRQGAPEAFF	TGTGCCAGTAGAAGACAGGGGGCCCCTGAAGCTTTCTTT
TRBV11-2	-	-	TRBJ2-7	13	CATTVGPSSEQYF	TGTGCCACCACCGTCGGACCCAGCAGCGAGCAGTACTTC
TRBV7-9	-	once	TRBJ1-2	14	CASSLAMTSWGYTF	TGTGCCAGCAGCTTAGCGATGACCTCCTGGGGCTACACCTTC
TRBV21-1	-	once	TRBJ2-2	17	CASSKDLKGLPTGELFF	TGTGCCAGCAGCAAAGACCTAAAGGGACTTCCCACCGGGGAGCTGTTTTTT
TRBV11-1	TRBD1	-	TRBJ2-7	14	CASNEQGAGYEQYF	TGTGCCAGCAACGAACAGGGGGCAGGATACGAGCAGTACTTC
TRBV27	TRBD2	-	TRBJ2-7	15	CASRPSPGLPYEQYF	TGTGCCAGCAGACCCTCACCGGGACTACCGTACGAGCAGTACTTC
TRBV2	TRBD1	-	TRBJ1-1	14	CASRETGMDTEAFF	TGTGCCAGCAGAGAGACAGGGATGGACACTGAAGCTTTCTTT
TRBV7-9	-	-	TRBJ2-2	12	CASSRNTGELFF	TGTGCCAGCAGCCGCAACACCGGGGAGCTGTTTTTT
TRBV5-6	-	-	TRBJ2-7	16	CASSRGVDRSSYEQYF	TGTGCCAGCAGCAGGGGGGTGGACAGGAGCTCCTACGAGCAGTACTTC
TRBV11-2	TRBD2	once	TRBJ2-1	17	CASSLTPGLARYNEQFF	TGTGCCAGCAGCTTGACGCCGGGACTAGCCAGATACAATGAGCAGTTCTTC
TRBV18	-	-	TRBJ2-2	13	CASSRGQTGELFF	TGTGCCAGCTCCAGGGGCCAAACCGGGGAGCTGTTTTTT
TRBV5-5	-	-	TRBJ2-2	16	CASSLGFNSNTGELFF	TGTGCCAGCAGCTTGGGGTTTAATAGTAACACCGGGGAGCTGTTTTTT
TRBV28	-	-	TRBJ1-1	12	CASSGGGTEAFF	TGTGCCAGCAGCGGTGGGGGCACTGAAGCTTTCTTT
TRBV7-9	-	-	TRBJ2-2	14	CASSFWDRAGELFF	TGTGCCAGCAGCTTCTGGGACCGCGCCGGGGAGCTGTTTTTT
TRBV4-2	TRBD1	few	TRBJ1-1	14	CASSPDRDPTEAFF	TGTGCCAGCAGCCCGGACAGGGATCCCACTGAAGCTTTCTTT
TRBV18	-	-	TRBJ1-5	13	CASSPQTDQPQHF	TGTGCCAGCTCACCACAAACAGATCAGCCCCAGCATTTT
TRBV7-2	TRBD1	once	TRBJ1-1	14	CASSLAGTDTEAFF	TGTGCCAGCAGCTTAGCAGGGACAGACACTGAAGCTTTCTTT
TRBV25-1	-	-	TRBJ1-4	14	CASSEPGSDEKLFF	TGTGCCAGCAGTGAACCAGGTTCCGATGAAAAACTGTTTTTT
TRBV7-9	TRBD1	-	TRBJ1-2	14	CASSFSGTGYGYTF	TGTGCCAGCAGCTTCTCTGGGACAGGATATGGCTACACCTTC
TRBV19	-	-	TRBJ1-4	15	CASTTGDSLNEKLFF	TGTGCCAGTACCACCGGGGACTCTCTTAATGAAAAACTGTTTTTT
TRBV5-1	-	-	TRBJ1-1	15	CASSLISPGATEAFF	TGCGCCAGCAGCTTGATCTCCCCAGGGGCCACTGAAGCTTTCTTT
TRBV27	TRBD1	once	TRBJ1-5	14	CASSQRTGGQPQHF	TGTGCCAGCAGTCAACGGACAGGGGGACAGCCCCAGCATTTT
TRBV11-3	-	-	TRBJ1-3	13	CASSLGSGSTIYF	TGTGCCAGCAGCCTGGGTTCGGGGAGCACCATATATTTT
TRBV6-2/TRBV6-3	-	-	TRBJ2-6	19	CASSYSSGGAKTGANVLTF	TGTGCCAGCAGTTACTCGTCGGGGGGCGCGAAGACTGGGGCCAACGTCCTGACTTTC
TRBV6-5	-	-	TRBJ1-2	13	CASSFRDNYGYTF	TGTGCCAGCAGCTTCCGGGACAACTATGGCTACACCTTC
TRBV7-6	-	-	TRBJ1-2	13	CASSLDRDYGYTF	TGTGCCAGCAGCTTAGACAGGGACTATGGCTACACCTTC
TRBV19	-	-	TRBJ1-2	13	CASSIDGVSGYTF	TGTGCCAGTAGTATAGACGGGGTATCCGGCTACACCTTC
TRBV11-1	-	-	TRBJ2-7	14	CASSLIGPGGEQYF	TGTGCCAGCAGCTTAATCGGGCCTGGGGGCGAGCAGTACTTC
TRBV19	-	-	TRBJ1-1	14	CASSIPHVDTEAFF	TGTGCCAGTAGTATACCCCACGTAGACACTGAAGCTTTCTTT
TRBV18	-	-	TRBJ1-5	16	CASSLVGVYGNQPQHF	TGTGCCAGCTCACTAGTAGGGGTTTATGGCAATCAGCCCCAGCATTTT
TRBV5-6	-	-	TRBJ1-4	14	CASRHRATNEKLFF	TGTGCCAGCAGGCACAGGGCAACTAATGAAAAACTGTTTTTT
TRBV5-5	-	-	TRBJ1-1	15	CASSPGRGMNTEAFF	TGTGCCAGCAGCCCTGGGCGGGGTATGAACACTGAAGCTTTCTTT
TRBV29-1	-	-	TRBJ1-2	11	CSVEGFYGYTF	TGCAGCGTTGAGGGGTTCTATGGCTACACCTTC
TRBV5-4	-	-	TRBJ1-1	15	CASSLRQSVNTEAFF	TGTGCCAGCAGCTTGCGACAGTCCGTGAACACTGAAGCTTTCTTT
TRBV19	-	-	TRBJ1-6	13	CASSRGLNSPLHF	TGTGCCAGTAGTAGAGGGTTGAATTCACCCCTCCACTTT
TRBV5-1	-	-	TRBJ1-1	14	CASSLVELNTEAFF	TGCGCCAGCAGCTTGGTAGAGTTGAACACTGAAGCTTTCTTT
TRBV9	-	-	TRBJ2-7	14	CASSVAAGSYEQYF	TGTGCCAGCAGCGTAGCTGCAGGGAGCTACGAGCAGTACTTC
TRBV18	TRBD1	few	TRBJ2-7	16	CASSPGIGTDTYEQYF	TGTGCCAGCTCACCCGGGATCGGGACAGATACCTACGAGCAGTACTTC
TRBV7-9	TRBD1	-	TRBJ2-3	15	CASSYGTGRRDTQYF	TGTGCCAGCAGCTACGGGACAGGACGCAGGGATACGCAGTATTTT
TRBV5-1	TRBD1	few	TRBJ2-7	14	CASSLLDRVYEQYF	TGCGCCAGCAGCTTGTTAGACAGGGTGTACGAGCAGTACTTC
TRBV6-1	-	-	TRBJ1-3	13	CASSDVLRNTIYF	TGTGCCAGCAGTGACGTCCTTAGAAACACCATATATTTT
TRBV6-2/TRBV6-3	-	-	TRBJ2-7	17	CASSYSILGRSDFVQYF	TGTGCCAGCAGTTACTCGATTTTAGGCAGGTCGGATTTCGTGCAGTACTTC
TRBV19	TRBD2	-	TRBJ2-7	12	CASSGGGYEQYF	TGTGCCAGTAGTGGGGGGGGCTACGAGCAGTACTTC
TRBV7-2	-	-	TRBJ2-2	14	CASTRTLNTGELFF	TGTGCCAGCACCCGGACTCTGAACACCGGGGAGCTGTTTTTT
TRBV27	-	-	TRBJ2-1	12	CASSLSGSEQFF	TGTGCCAGCAGTTTATCAGGCAGTGAGCAGTTCTTC
TRBV9	TRBD2	-	TRBJ2-1	16	CASSSRLAGGGNEQFF	TGTGCCAGCAGCTCAAGACTAGCGGGAGGGGGCAATGAGCAGTTCTTC